This entry concerns a single T cell receptor beta chain. This entry belongs to a study of CD8+ T cells in alopecia areata. RNA, once extracted, was reverse transcribed into cDNA for use as the sequencing template. Profiling relied on immunoSEQ multiplex PCR, and the TCRdb table lists in-frame clones only, not all of them. The sample carries 98,000 or so clones, about 58% recorded once. Specified treatment: oral pan-JAK inhibitor, 5-10 mg twice daily. V shed 1 base and J shed 6 bases, with 10 bases lying between them. The germline gives CDR1 MGHRA, CDR2 YSYEKL. The CDR3 consists of 14 residues. This clonotype was sampled from a human donor with alopecia areata. This chain links TRBV4-1 with TRBJ2-4; TRBD2 is a possible D gene (6 bases). The sample was CD8+ T cells sorted from blood, taken at week 4, from a patient treated with tofacitinib. This CDR3 is CASSQASAGNIQYF. CDR3 DNA: TGCGCCAGCAGCCAAGCTAGCGCGGGAAACATTCAGTACTTC.